Listed below are T cell receptor beta chains from one sample, sequenced in a study of Graves' ophthalmopathy and Graves' hyperthyroidism. TCRdb redid the calling of the multiplex PCR reads with MiXCR, one entry per CDR3 protein. The table includes a few hundred thousand distinct CDR3 sequences, about 18% detected once. The sequenced sample consisted of peripheral blood. These receptor sequences come from an adult woman with stable Graves' hyperthyroidism. CDR3s leave out the opening cysteine and the closing phenylalanine or tryptophan. Fields, in order: D gene, V gene, CDR3 protein. The D gene is left open where the match is weak.

TRBD2	TRBV7-2	ASSSHPGLAGYEQY
-	TRBV5-1	ASGNRDGTEAF
TRBD2	TRBV5-1	ASSPGTSGSSYEQY
-	TRBV19	ASSKLSPGSYGYT
TRBD1	TRBV2	ASSENRGSGRGYT
-	TRBV6-5	ASSWEGQSNQPQH
TRBD1	TRBV2	ASCGQGRETQY
TRBD1	TRBV20-1	SADPLDLRGRETQY
-	TRBV7-8	ASSLRRLVGYENIQY
-	TRBV2	ASSALLQDPKAKNIQY
-	TRBV15	ATSRDLGVSYEQY
TRBD1	TRBV29-1	SVRQGAAYEQY
-	TRBV7-9	ASRDTGRYYGYT
TRBD1	TRBV7-2	ANTGQAGTGELF
TRBD2	TRBV28	ASRRERGSSYNEQF
TRBD1	TRBV5-1	ASSGRQGRAETQY
-	TRBV28	ASSLGEGRTYGYT
-	TRBV7-8	ASSFPGYDEKLF
TRBD1	TRBV9	ASSATTGGTEAF
TRBD1	TRBV27	ASSSTGGGQETQY
-	TRBV28	ASSALTGWGNTEAF
-	TRBV19	ASRGAQTQETQY
TRBD1	TRBV10-3	AIRGQGVHEQY
TRBD1	TRBV12-3/TRBV12-4	ASSKDRAGTGELF
-	TRBV5-1	ASSLGPEVDYGYT
-	TRBV28	ASRGARGSKGGEGEQY
TRBD1	TRBV6-1	ASSPWTGYSDTEAF
TRBD2	TRBV28	ASRRLAGIYEQY
TRBD1	TRBV28	ASSSRDRAYEQY
TRBD2	TRBV9	ASSVRLAGSGANVLT
-	TRBV20-1	SARDKARTVRTEAF
-	TRBV11-2	ASSFGLVVYEQY
-	TRBV12-3/TRBV12-4	ASSNTGLYYGYT
-	TRBV14	ASSQEGQVLEWYSGELF
TRBD1	TRBV12-3/TRBV12-4	ASSLDRRYNTEAF
TRBD1	TRBV3-1	ASSTRTGDSPLH
-	TRBV5-1	ASSPFRVRGQRTHSYEQY
-	TRBV5-6	ASSLSRGGLELT
-	TRBV9	ASSEGGHTIY
TRBD1	TRBV12-3/TRBV12-4	ASSPGQGPGQPQH
-	TRBV19	ASNGGGASREQY
-	TRBV7-8	ASSLAGISNTEAF
-	TRBV19	ASSMFSGVDKNIKY
-	TRBV14	ASSQGPGSPYEQY
-	TRBV5-1	ASSLAGRYTEQY
-	TRBV11-2	SSSLGQATEAF
-	TRBV9	ASSVPGGSYGYT
-	TRBV28	ASRPTGKVGYT
TRBD1	TRBV18	ASSPQRQGAREQY
-	TRBV20-1	SAIRAKETQY
-	TRBV7-9	ASRQLLNTEAF
TRBD1	TRBV5-1	ASGAGGGYEQY
-	TRBV6-1	ASSRDFGETQY
TRBD1	TRBV6-1	ATVGTGLNQPQH
-	TRBV15	ATSRDSLRAKNIQY
TRBD1	TRBV4-1	ASSHLTGGNEQY
TRBD1	TRBV6-5	ASSYGTGGAYEQY
-	TRBV11-1	ASSLYTAQETQY
-	TRBV6-2/TRBV6-3	ASSPGGFGPEETQY
-	TRBV3-1	ASSPTPRTEAF